The sequence of this TCR beta chain was determined in a study of cytomegalovirus exposure and HLA in healthy donors. General observations from the study: An observed cluster of highly shared sequence variants was recorded as a likely sequencing artifact. Overall, about 160 TCR beta chains were annotated as cytomegalovirus-associated. Most observed TCR sequences were rare, whereas some public TCRs were detected in many donors.

Germline CDR1 is PRHDT and CDR2 is FYEKMQ (reference sequence). The junction had 5 bases not matched to a gene; V was cut back by 0 bases and J by 7 bases. The CDR3 covers 16 residues. The PCR contained 60 Vbeta and 13 Jbeta primers. The protocol was immunoSEQ multiplex PCR, while the TCRdb copy is restricted to in-frame clones and leaves out a portion. Of around 78,000 clones in the sample, about 81% were seen once. Concerning this clone: Its matching antigen is unknown.

The specimen was PBMCs. The chain has TRBV13 and TRBJ2-1, with 11 bases lining up with TRBD2. The receptor comes from a woman aged 45-59 years in good health and CMV-seronegative. In DNA, the CDR3 is TGTGCCAGCAGCTTAGGTAGCGGGAGGGCCGGGAATGAGCAGTTCTTC. Translated, it gives CASSLGSGRAGNEQFF.